The next 31 T cell receptor beta chains were all read from a single sample in a study of T cell repertoires in cytomegalovirus infection. In TCRdb, the reads were re-called with MiXCR into one record per CDR3 protein. The sample lists some 700,000 distinct CDR3 sequences; approximately 34% were seen once. Sequences were obtained from PBMCs. These receptors came from a human donor in good health (CMV status not recorded). Some clones in this sample may be carry-over from other donors' samples.

This clonotype is medium-sized. V and J are TRBV28 and TRBJ2-7; 9 bases line up with TRBD1. The V gene end was trimmed by 6 bases and the J gene end by 2 bases; junction bases not matched to a gene: 8. The germline V gene encodes CDR1 MDHEN and CDR2 SYDVKM. This CDR3 spans 15 amino acids. The CDR3 coding sequence is TGTGCCAGCAGCCCATGGGGACAGGGCACCTACGAGCAGTACTTC. Encoded protein: CASSPWGQGTYEQYF.

CDR3 sequence: CASSFAGSGNTIYF. In nucleotides, the CDR3 is TGTGCCAGCAGTTTCGCGGGCTCTGGAAACACCATATATTTT. The V call is TRBV12-3 or TRBV12-4, the J call TRBJ1-3; unclear D gene. V lost 3 bases and J lost 0, with 6 bases in between. This CDR3 has 14 residues.

V is TRBV29-1 and J is TRBJ2-2; 9 bases match TRBD1. Germline lookup yields CDR1 SQVTM and CDR2 ANQGSEA. Trimming took 7 bases from V and 5 from J; bases not matched to a gene: 5. The CDR3 contains 13 residues. The CDR3 region has the DNA TGCAGCGGCCACAGGGGGCGAACCGGGGAGCTGTTTTTT. Translation: CSGHRGRTGELFF.

This clonotype was found a few times. The V and J genes are TRBV9 and TRBJ2-3; D may be TRBD1 (5 bases). Trimming cost V 4 bases and J 7 bases, with 16 bases left between them. The CDR3 runs 14 residues. CDR1 is SGDLS, CDR2 YYNGEE, per germline. The CDR3 reads CASSPAWKGNTQYF. The CDR3 coding sequence is TGTGCCAGCAGCCCGGCGTGGAAGGGGAATACGCAGTATTTT.

The J gene is TRBJ1-3, the V gene TRBV28; 9 nucleotides agree with TRBD1. The CDR3 covers 17 residues. Germline CDR1 and CDR2: MDHEN and SYDVKM. The V and J ends lost 5 bases and 2 bases, in that order; junction bases with no gene match: 10. CDR3 coding DNA: TGTGCCAGCAGTCCCCACACCGGGACAGGGACTGGAAACACCATATATTTT. It codes for CASSPHTGTGTGNTIYF. Filled out from reference TRBV28 and TRBJ1-3, the complete variable domain reads DVKVTQSSRYLVKRTGEKVFLECVQDMDHENMFWYRQDPGLGLRLIYFSYDVKMKEKGDIPEGYSVSREKKERFSLILESASTNQTSMYLCASSPHTGTGTGNTIYFGEGSWLTVV.

CDR3 DNA: TGTGCCAGTAGTACGGGCGGAAAGGAACAGTTCTTC. Its protein product is CASSTGGKEQFF. V usage is TRBV19 and J usage is TRBJ2-1, with D uncertain. Trimming removed 4 bases from V and 13 bases from J, with 14 bases in between. The CDR3 covers 12 residues. Germline V gives CDR1 LNHDA, CDR2 SQIVND (reference sequence).

Ten or more counts support this clonotype. The chain couples TRBV7-9 to TRBJ1-6, with TRBD1 matching 8 bases. CDR1 SEHNR and CDR2 FQNEAQ come from the germline V gene (reference sequence). The V and J ends lost 4 bases and 8 bases, in that order; junction bases with no gene match: 10. The CDR3 is 16 amino acids. The DNA of the CDR3 is TGTGCCAGCAGCTCAGTAGACAGGGGAGATTATTCACCCCTCCACTTT. Its protein product is CASSSVDRGDYSPLHF.

This clonotype was observed a few times. This chain uses TRBV6-6 with TRBJ2-1, with 8 bases lining up with TRBD2. The V gene end was trimmed by 6 bases and the J gene end by 0 bases; junction bases not matched to a gene: 4. The CDR3 sequence is 15 residues long. Germline CDR1 is MNHNY and CDR2 is SVGAGI (reference sequence). DNA for the CDR3: TGTGCCAGCAGACACAGCGGGAGCTCCTACAATGAGCAGTTCTTC. This encodes CASRHSGSSYNEQFF.

This clonotype was picked up many times. The chain has TRBV7-2 and TRBJ1-6, with TRBD1 matching over 8 bases. Germline V CDR1 and CDR2: SGHTA, FQGNSA. V was pared by 1 base and J by 9 bases, with 5 bases of the junction left unmatched. The CDR3 runs to 15 residues. CDR3 DNA sequence: TGTGCCAGCAGCTTAGTGCGACAGGGGAGTTCACCCCTCCACTTT. This translates into CASSLVRQGSSPLHF.

On this clonotype itself: Relative to the germline gene, one junction end is altered; a read error may explain this. The rearrangement uses TRBV25-1 and TRBJ2-2; D unclear. CDR1 MGHDK and CDR2 SYGVNS come from the germline V gene. The CDR3 contains 17 residues. CDR3 region: CTSSDLFQPLNTGELFF. The CDR3 bases are TGTACCAGCAGTGACCTCTTCCAACCATTGAACACCGGGGAGCTGTTTTTT.

This sequence joins TRBV7-2 and TRBJ2-5; the D gene could be TRBD1 or TRBD2 (5 bases each). Trimming removed 8 bases from V and 5 bases from J, with 27 bases in between. Germline CDR1 is SGHTA and CDR2 is FQGNSA. The CDR3 runs 17 residues. CDR3 sequence (DNA): TGTGCCAGCGGTACCAGAATGGGACCGCGAATCCTCGAGACCCAGTACTTC. Translation gives CASGTRMGPRILETQYF.

The J gene is TRBJ1-2, the V gene TRBV19, with TRBD1 matching over 9 bases. With V trimmed by 4 bases and J by 3 bases, 9 bases remained unmatched. The CDR3 runs 16 residues. Germline CDR1 is LNHDA and CDR2 is SQIVND (reference sequence). The CDR3 DNA sequence: TGTGCCAGTAGTAACTCCGGGACAGGGAGGCACTATGGCTACACCTTC. It yields the protein CASSNSGTGRHYGYTF.

The V gene is TRBV30, the J gene TRBJ1-6; D gene unclear. The V gene lost 2 bases and the J gene lost 0 bases, with 8 bases spanning the gap. Germline values: CDR1 GTSNPN, CDR2 SVGIG (reference sequence). The CDR3 is 15 residues long. CDR3 residues: CAWSRPSSYNSPLHF. DNA of the CDR3: TGTGCCTGGAGTAGGCCGAGCTCCTATAATTCACCCCTCCACTTT.

The chain combines TRBV7-6 with TRBJ2-5, with 11 bases fitting TRBD2. The CDR3 is 16 amino acids. Looked up from germline, CDR1 is SGHVS and CDR2 is FNYEAQ. Trimming removed 5 bases from V and 2 bases from J; junction bases left unmatched: 7. DNA of the CDR3: TGTGCCAGCAGCGTTTACCTAGCGGGGGGTCAAGAGACCCAGTACTTC. Protein product: CASSVYLAGGQETQYF.

CDR3 residues: CSASIPGQGYGYTF. The CDR3 DNA follows: TGCAGTGCTTCCATACCGGGACAGGGCTATGGCTACACCTTC. This chain joins TRBV20-1 and TRBJ1-2; 9 nucleotides line up with TRBD1. V lost 5 bases to trimming and J lost 4 bases; unmatched junction nucleotides: 8. Germline V lookup: CDR1 DFQATT, CDR2 SNEGSKA (reference sequence). The CDR3 has 14 amino acids.

The rearrangement joins TRBV11-2 to TRBJ1-1; TRBD1 matches 9 bases. CDR1 is SGHAT and CDR2 is FQNNGV in the germline V gene. The CDR3 is made up of 16 amino acids. Trimming cost V 2 bases and J 1 base; bases outside gene matches: 5. For the CDR3, the DNA is TGTGCCAGCAGCTTAAACGTGGGACAGGGGAACACTGAAGCTTTCTTT. It specifies CASSLNVGQGNTEAFF. The whole variable domain, remainder taken from reference TRBV11-2 and TRBJ1-1, is EAGVAQSPRYKIIEKRQSVAFWCNPISGHATLYWYQQILGQGPKLLIQFQNNGVVDDSQLPKDRFSAERLKGVDSTLKIQPAKLEDSAVYLCASSLNVGQGNTEAFFGQGTRLTVV.

This sequence joins TRBV5-1 and TRBJ2-6; D not certain. Trimming removed 5 bases at V and 0 bases at J, with 9 bases between. The CDR3 length is 15 residues. Germline values: CDR1 SGHRS, CDR2 YFSETQ. The CDR3 region is CASRGFLSGANVLTF. In DNA form, the CDR3 reads TGCGCCAGCAGGGGGTTTCTCTCTGGGGCCAACGTCCTGACTTTC.

This clonotype was seen ten or more times. The rearrangement joins TRBV6-1 to TRBJ1-5, with D possibly TRBD1 on 5 matching bases. The V gene's germline CDR1 is MNHNS and CDR2 SASEGT. The CDR3 loop spans 14 amino acids. Trimming stripped 1 base from V and 5 bases from J, with 9 bases between. The CDR3 coding sequence is TGTGCCAGCAGTGAAGTACCGGGGGATCAGCCCCAGCATTTT. As protein: CASSEVPGDQPQHF.

This clonotype turned up a few times. J is TRBJ2-1 and V is TRBV28; TRBD2 matches at 12 bases. CDR1 and CDR2 (germline): MDHEN, SYDVKM. The length of the CDR3 is 16 residues. J gave up 6 bases and V 2 bases, and 5 bases lay outside the gene matches. The CDR3 region is CASSLLALAGGNEQFF. CDR3 nucleotides: TGTGCCAGCAGTTTACTAGCACTAGCGGGAGGCAATGAGCAGTTCTTC.

This chain connects TRBV12-3 or TRBV12-4 to TRBJ1-5; possibly TRBD1 for D (5 bases). V was cut by 7 bases and J by 7 bases, with 20 bases left in between. The CDR3 length is 15 residues. For the CDR3, the DNA is TGTGCCAGCACCGACTCCTCAGGGTCGGGCCAGCCCCAGCATTTT. This sequence encodes CASTDSSGSGQPQHF.

This clonotype was seen a handful of times. The V and J genes are TRBV10-3 and TRBJ1-3; weak D call: TRBD1 (5 bases). CDR1 and CDR2 (germline): ENHRY, SYGVKD. Trimming cost V 8 bases and J 0 bases, with 14 bases left between them. This CDR3 region has 15 residues. In DNA, the CDR3 is TGTGCCATCGGGGAGCCGAGGGGCTCTGGAAACACCATATATTTT. It encodes CAIGEPRGSGNTIYF.

This clonotype was detected only a few times. The chain recombines TRBV7-8 with TRBJ2-1, with 8 bases aligning to TRBD1. V was pared by 7 bases and J by 12 bases, with 14 bases of the junction left unmatched. This CDR3 spans 14 amino acids. In germline, CDR1 is SGHVS, CDR2 FQNEAQ. CDR3 in amino acids: CASTRVQGAVGQFF. The CDR3 DNA reads TGTGCCAGCACCCGGGTCCAGGGGGCAGTTGGGCAGTTCTTC.

V usage is TRBV12-3 or TRBV12-4 and J usage is TRBJ1-3, with a weak D call TRBD1 (6 bases). The CDR3 is 15 residues long. V dropped 8 bases and J dropped 3 bases, with 17 bases sitting between them. The CDR3 spells CASGAPGAYGNTIYF. The CDR3 coding sequence is TGTGCCAGCGGCGCCCCGGGGGCTTATGGAAACACCATATATTTT.

This clonotype was picked up many times. This chain links TRBV7-8 with TRBJ2-5, with a possible D match to TRBD1 (6 bases). The CDR3 covers 14 residues. V lost 8 bases and J 4 bases, leaving 17 bases between the germline ends. Germline-derived CDR1 and CDR2 are SGHVS and FQNEAQ. CDR3 in amino acids: CASGTGRLGETQYF. DNA of the CDR3: TGTGCCAGCGGCACAGGGCGTCTCGGAGAGACCCAGTACTTC.

With respect to this clonotype: A read error may explain this, as a much larger clone is one base away. This CDR3 fails to terminate in the conserved phenylalanine or tryptophan, so it likely reflects a read error. The chain employs TRBV7-6 and TRBJ2-1; TRBD2 might be the D (5 bases). Trimming stripped 5 bases from V and 7 bases from J, with 18 bases between. The germline gives CDR1 SGHVS, CDR2 FNYEAQ. The CDR3 extends over 15 amino acids. CDR3 residues: CASSPLVGLENEQFI. The CDR3 DNA follows: TGTGCCAGCAGCCCACTAGTGGGGTTAGAGAATGAGCAGTTCATC.

This clonotype was counted between two and nine times. The CDR3 sequence: CAISPGTGGLLRGEAFF. As DNA, the CDR3 is TGTGCCATCAGCCCCGGGACAGGGGGACTCCTCCGGGGGGAGGCTTTCTTT. The chain is built from TRBV10-3 and TRBJ1-1, with 11 bases fitting TRBD1. Germline trimming cut 6 bases from V and 11 bases from J; bases unmatched to any gene: 20. Germline-derived CDR1 and CDR2 are ENHRY and SYGVKD. The CDR3 spans 17 residues.

This clonotype has a handful of counts. J is TRBJ1-5 and V is TRBV7-2, with 7 bases identical to TRBD1. CDR3 length equals 15 residues. Trimming took 6 bases from V and 4 from J; bases not matched to a gene: 9. The germline V gene has CDR1 SGHTA and CDR2 FQGNSA. The DNA of the CDR3 is TGTGCCAGCAGTCCGAGGGCCAGGGGGAATCAGCCCCAGCATTTT. Its protein is CASSPRARGNQPQHF.

This clonotype was seen only a few times. The chain combines TRBV5-4 with TRBJ1-2, with a possible D match to TRBD1 (6 bases). Trimming took 5 bases from V and 8 from J, leaving 16 bases between them. The germline V gene has CDR1 SGHNT and CDR2 YYREEE (reference sequence). The CDR3 consists of 13 residues. The CDR3 DNA is TGTGCCAGCAGACCTCCAGGGGCTGACGGCTACACCTTC. Protein: CASRPPGADGYTF.

The CDR3 sequence is CASSWGQAGYEQYF. CDR3 DNA: TGTGCCAGCAGTTGGGGACAGGCGGGATACGAGCAGTACTTC. The gene calls are TRBV27 and TRBJ2-7; 8 bases are shared with TRBD1. Germline-derived CDR1 and CDR2 are MNHEY and SMNVEV (reference sequence). This CDR3 is built from 14 residues. V gave up 4 bases and J gave up 4 bases; unmatched junction bases: 6.

This clonotype was seen only a few times. The chain combines TRBV27 with TRBJ2-3; the D gene is possibly TRBD1 (6 bases). There are 16 residues in the CDR3. Deletions cut 3 bases from V and 5 bases from J, with 18 bases between. The germline gives CDR1 MNHEY, CDR2 SMNVEV (reference sequence). The CDR3 bases are TGTGCCAGCAGTTTCACGTCAACAGGGTTCGAAGATACGCAGTATTTT. As protein: CASSFTSTGFEDTQYF.

There are a few counts of this clonotype. The gene calls are TRBV20-1 and TRBJ1-2; maybe TRBD1 (5 bases). Per the germline V gene, CDR1 is DFQATT and CDR2 is SNEGSKA (reference sequence). Trimming took 3 bases from V and 8 from J, leaving 10 bases between them. This CDR3 has 11 residues. The CDR3 coding sequence is TGCAGTGCTAGTCCCCGGGGGGGCTACACCTTC. This encodes CSASPRGGYTF.